These 3 T cell receptor beta chains share one sample of origin, sequenced in a study of monozygotic twins with inflammatory bowel disease. Each CDR3 protein gets one entry in TCRdb, which reprocessed the 5' RACE reads and gives no DNA. The sample table includes approximately 110,000 distinct CDR3 sequences. Sequencing used blood. The origin of the receptors is a human donor with ulcerative colitis or Crohn's disease, or a healthy co-twin of an affected twin (not recorded which).

This sequence joins TRBV5-1 and TRBJ1-2; TCRdb indicates TRBD1, and absent DNA this call remains unverified. The germline gives CDR1 SGHRS, CDR2 YFSETQ. The CDR3 sequence is 17 residues long. CDR3 amino acids: CASSLDAPSAGDYGYTF.

The J gene is TRBJ1-5, the V gene TRBV7-9; the TCRdb call, TRBD1, lacks DNA for checking. The CDR3 loop spans 14 amino acids. In germline, CDR1 is SEHNR, CDR2 FQNEAQ (reference sequence). The CDR3: CASSLSVDNQPQHF.

V gene TRBV6-6 combines with J gene TRBJ2-7; TCRdb selects TRBD2, and the lack of DNA leaves this call unchecked. CDR1 and CDR2 from the germline V gene are MNHNY and SVGAGI (reference sequence). This CDR3 region has 13 residues. CDR3 region: CASSYRRESEQYF.